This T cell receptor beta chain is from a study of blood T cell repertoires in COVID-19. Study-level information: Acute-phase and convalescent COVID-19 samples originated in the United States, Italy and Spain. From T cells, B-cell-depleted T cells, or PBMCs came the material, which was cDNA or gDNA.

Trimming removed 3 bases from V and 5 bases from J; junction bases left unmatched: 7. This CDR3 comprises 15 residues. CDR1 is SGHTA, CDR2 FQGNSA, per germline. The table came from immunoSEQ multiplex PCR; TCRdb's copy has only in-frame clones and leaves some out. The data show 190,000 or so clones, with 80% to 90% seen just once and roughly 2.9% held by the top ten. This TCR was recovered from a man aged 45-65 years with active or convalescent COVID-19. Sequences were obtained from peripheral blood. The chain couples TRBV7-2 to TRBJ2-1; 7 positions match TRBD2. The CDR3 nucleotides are TGTGCCAGCAGCTTGGGAGGGAGGGCCAACAATGAGCAGTTCTTC. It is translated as CASSLGGRANNEQFF.